These 28 T cell receptor beta chains were sequenced from one sample in a study of beta chain features in type 1 diabetes. The whole isolated RNA underwent reverse transcription, so sequencing captured expressed TCRB transcripts. Libraries were prepared by immunoSEQ multiplex PCR; TCRdb keeps only in-frame clonotypes and omits some of them. The data contain roughly 150,000 clones, roughly 11% of them singletons. The specimen sequenced was central memory CD4+ T cells from blood. These receptors all stem from a young man in good health.

This clone was observed at least ten times. The chain joins TRBV14 to TRBJ2-6; no reliable D call. The CDR3 consists of 13 residues. The V end was cut by 1 base, the J end by 3 bases, with 1 base between. Germline CDR1 reads SGHDN; CDR2 reads FVKESK. The DNA of the CDR3 is TGTGCCAGCAGCCAAGTTGGGGCCAACGTCCTGACTTTC. Its protein product is CASSQVGANVLTF.

This clone was observed a few times. Other DNA sequences in this sample translate to the same CDR3. This rearrangement joins TRBV7-2 to TRBJ2-5; 11 bases match TRBD1. With V trimmed by 3 bases and J by 5 bases, 5 bases remained unmatched. The CDR3 extends over 15 amino acids. CDR1 is SGHTA and CDR2 is FQGNSA in the germline V gene. The CDR3 loop reads CASSLGQGVKETQYF. The CDR3, as DNA: TGTGCCAGCAGCTTGGGACAGGGGGTGAAGGAGACCCAGTACTTC.

The chain uses TRBV19 and TRBJ1-6; a possible D gene is TRBD1 (5 bases). There are 16 residues in the CDR3. CDR1 and CDR2 from the germline V gene are LNHDA and SQIVND (reference sequence). Trimming pared 7 bases from V and 9 bases from J, leaving 22 bases between. The CDR3 region is CASTRQGSGGGSPLHF. In nucleotides, the CDR3 is TGTGCCAGTACCCGGCAGGGATCGGGTGGTGGTTCACCCCTCCACTTT.

At least ten counts were recorded for this clone. The rearrangement joins TRBV10-3 to TRBJ1-3; the D gene is possibly TRBD1 (5 bases). The germline gives CDR1 ENHRY, CDR2 SYGVKD. This CDR3 has 15 residues. Trimming took off 3 bases at V and 4 bases at J, with 13 bases between the two ends. CDR3 DNA sequence: TGTGCCATCAGTGATCTGGGGCTCACGGGAAACACCATATATTTT. Protein product: CAISDLGLTGNTIYF.

The V and J genes are TRBV9 and TRBJ2-5; TRBD1 might be the D (5 bases). The CDR3 has 15 residues. CDR1 is SGDLS and CDR2 is YYNGEE in the germline V gene. Between the trimmed V and J ends, which lost 4 bases and 1 base, there was a span of 14 bases. CDR3 sequence: CASSRMGRSQETQYF. CDR3 bases: TGTGCCAGCAGCAGAATGGGGCGCTCCCAAGAGACCCAGTACTTC.

This clone turned up a few times. The chain links TRBV30 to TRBJ2-5; D is unclear. The CDR3 runs 11 residues. CDR1 and CDR2 from the germline V gene are GTSNPN and SVGIG (reference sequence). With 0 bases removed from V and 2 bases from J, the gap between germline ends came to 1 base. The CDR3 DNA follows: TGTGCCTGGAGTGTACAAGAGACCCAGTACTTC. This translates into CAWSVQETQYF.

The V and J genes are TRBV29-1 and TRBJ2-7, with no clear D. The germline V and J ends were trimmed by 6 bases and 5 bases, with 14 bases remaining between them. The length of the CDR3 is 12 residues. Per the germline V gene, CDR1 is SQVTM and CDR2 is ANQGSEA. In DNA form, the CDR3 reads TGCAGCGTCGCAGAAATGCGCAACGAGCAGTACTTC. Translated: CSVAEMRNEQYF.

This chain joins TRBV29-1 and TRBJ1-1, with 9 bases aligning to TRBD1. V lost 5 bases, J lost 3 bases, and 1 base stayed unmatched. The CDR3 sequence is 12 residues long. Germline CDR1 SQVTM, CDR2 ANQGSEA. This chain's CDR3 is CSVRTGDTEAFF. CDR3 bases: TGCAGCGTTAGGACAGGGGACACTGAAGCTTTCTTT.

This clone was seen only a few times. The rearrangement links TRBV4-3 to TRBJ1-1, with a weak D call TRBD1 (6 bases). Deletions cut 3 bases from V and 4 bases from J, with 15 bases between. This CDR3 has 15 residues. CDR1 is LGHNA, CDR2 YSLEER, per germline. The CDR3 DNA sequence: TGCGCCAGCAGCCATGACCCCGGAGGGGGCACTGAAGCTTTCTTT. Amino acid sequence: CASSHDPGGGTEAFF.

The rearrangement joins TRBV28 to TRBJ2-1; 10 positions agree with TRBD2. The CDR3 length is 15 residues. The V and J ends lost 5 bases and 7 bases, in that order; junction bases with no gene match: 8. CDR1 MDHEN and CDR2 SYDVKM come from the germline V gene. The CDR3 sequence is CASSPSGRAKNEQFF. CDR3 DNA sequence: TGTGCCAGCAGTCCAAGCGGGAGGGCCAAGAATGAGCAGTTCTTC.

The sample holds a few counts of this clone. The chain has TRBV14 and TRBJ1-2, with unresolved D. The CDR3 spans 16 residues. The V end was cut by 0 bases, the J end by 0 bases, with 11 bases between. Germline V gene data show CDR1 as SGHDN and CDR2 as FVKESK. CDR3 bases: TGTGCCAGCAGCCAAGAAGGACGTGGGCCTAACTATGGCTACACCTTC. This encodes CASSQEGRGPNYGYTF.

With respect to this clone: This specimen includes other DNA sequences encoding the same CDR3. The chain couples TRBV7-2 to TRBJ1-5; possible D gene TRBD1, 6 bases. The ends were cut back, 2 bases at V and 2 bases at J, with 10 bases in the middle. Germline values: CDR1 SGHTA, CDR2 FQGNSA. CDR3 length equals 15 residues. The CDR3 reads CASSLSRGGNQPQHF. The CDR3, as DNA: TGTGCCAGCAGCTTATCCAGGGGCGGCAATCAGCCCCAGCATTTT.

This clone was seen more than once but under ten times. The chain combines TRBV14 with TRBJ2-3; 11 bases are a match to TRBD2. The CDR3 runs 16 residues. J lost 4 bases, V lost 1 base, and 4 bases had no gene match. From germline, CDR1 is SGHDN and CDR2 FVKESK. Here the CDR3 DNA reads TGTGCCAGCAGCCAAGCGGGTAGCGGGAGGGCAGATACGCAGTATTTT. Its protein product is CASSQAGSGRADTQYF.

This chain connects TRBV4-2 to TRBJ2-6; 8 bases align to TRBD1. J gave up 4 bases and V 4 bases, and 3 bases lay outside the gene matches. Germline V gives CDR1 LGHNA, CDR2 YNFKEQ. The length of the CDR3 is 15 residues. CDR3 bases: TGTGCCAGCAGCCCGGGACAGGTCGGGGCCAACGTCCTGACTTTC. Residues: CASSPGQVGANVLTF.

This clone showed up just once. The chain links TRBV9 to TRBJ2-3; D remains unclear. This CDR3 is 14 amino acids long. Germline CDR1 reads SGDLS; CDR2 reads YYNGEE. Trimming removed 1 base from V and 6 bases from J, with 12 bases in between. In DNA form, the CDR3 reads TGTGCCAGCAGCGTACGTCAGGTCGGGGATACGCAGTATTTT. As protein: CASSVRQVGDTQYF.

This clone has only a few counts. This CDR3 is also generated by other DNA sequences in the sample. The rearrangement joins TRBV29-1 to TRBJ1-1, with D hard to call. This CDR3 spans 11 amino acids. Trimming left V 5 bases short and J 2 bases short, with 6 bases between. Germline V lookup: CDR1 SQVTM, CDR2 ANQGSEA. The CDR3 region is CSVRGNTEAFF. CDR3 nucleotides: TGCAGCGTTCGCGGAAACACTGAAGCTTTCTTT.

The genes are TRBV7-9 and TRBJ2-7, with TRBD1 matching over 12 bases. Germline V gene data show CDR1 as SEHNR and CDR2 as FQNEAQ (reference sequence). V lost 3 bases and J lost 6; bases outside the gene matches: 6. The CDR3 extends over 15 amino acids. CDR3 region: CASSLKGQGASEQYF. CDR3 DNA: TGTGCCAGCAGCTTGAAGGGACAGGGGGCGTCCGAGCAGTACTTC. The variable domain in full, with the rest retrieved from reference TRBV7-9 and TRBJ2-7, is DTGVSQNPRHKITKRGQNVTFRCDPISEHNRLYWYRQTLGQGPEFLTYFQNEAQLEKSRLLSDRFSAERPKGSFSTLEIQRTEQGDSAMYLCASSLKGQGASEQYFGPGTRLTVT.

In this sample, this clone turned up a few times. The gene calls are TRBV6-1 and TRBJ2-3; 9 bases are a match to TRBD1. The junction had 8 bases not matched to a gene; V was cut back by 4 bases and J by 6 bases. The CDR3 extends over 15 amino acids. Germline V gene data show CDR1 as MNHNS and CDR2 as SASEGT. The CDR3 DNA sequence: TGTGCCAGCAGTGTCATGGACAGGGGCTATGATACGCAGTATTTT. Amino acids: CASSVMDRGYDTQYF.

The rearrangement joins TRBV7-9 to TRBJ2-7; the D is unclear. The V end was cut by 3 bases, the J end by 0 bases, with 6 bases between. In germline, CDR1 is SEHNR, CDR2 FQNEAQ (reference sequence). The CDR3 contains 13 residues. CDR3 sequence reads: CASSFTPSYEQYF. DNA of the CDR3: TGTGCCAGCAGCTTTACCCCCTCCTACGAGCAGTACTTC. Complete variable domain (other parts from reference TRBV7-9 and TRBJ2-7): DTGVSQNPRHKITKRGQNVTFRCDPISEHNRLYWYRQTLGQGPEFLTYFQNEAQLEKSRLLSDRFSAERPKGSFSTLEIQRTEQGDSAMYLCASSFTPSYEQYFGPGTRLTVT.

The chain joins TRBV6-1 to TRBJ2-3; D remains unclear. Germline loops: CDR1 MNHNS, CDR2 SASEGT. The CDR3 totals 11 residues. Trimming cost V 5 bases and J 6 bases, with 6 bases left between them. As DNA, the CDR3 is TGTGCCAGCAGTTCCCAGGATACGCAGTATTTT. Translation gives CASSSQDTQYF.

This chain uses TRBV30 with TRBJ1-5; 8 nucleotides match TRBD1. The germline CDR1 and CDR2 sequences are GTSNPN and SVGIG (reference sequence). The length of the CDR3 is 13 residues. V lost 3 bases to trimming and J lost 2 bases; unmatched junction nucleotides: 0. In DNA, the CDR3 is TGTGCCTGGAGGGGACAGGGCAATCAGCCCCAGCATTTT. This encodes CAWRGQGNQPQHF.

This clone occurred a few times. The V and J genes are TRBV27 and TRBJ1-6, with D unresolved. The CDR3 length is 13 residues. Trimming took off 10 bases at V and 4 bases at J, with 11 bases between the two ends. The germline V gene has CDR1 MNHEY and CDR2 SMNVEV (reference sequence). CDR3 region: CAIGDGYNSPLHF. CDR3 sequence (DNA): TGTGCCATCGGCGATGGGTATAATTCACCCCTCCACTTT.

The gene calls are TRBV5-6 and TRBJ2-2; TRBD2 matches at 11 bases. The CDR3 length is 18 residues. J was trimmed by 1 base and V by 0 bases; bases with no gene match: 5. Germline lookup yields CDR1 SGHDT and CDR2 YYEEEE. The CDR3: CASSLVIGTSGNTGELFF. The CDR3 DNA reads TGTGCCAGCAGCTTGGTGATAGGGACTAGCGGGAACACCGGGGAGCTGTTTTTT. The whole variable domain, remainder taken from reference TRBV5-6 and TRBJ2-2, is DAGVTQSPTHLIKTRGQQVTLRCSPKSGHDTVSWYQQALGQGPQFIFQYYEEEERQRGNFPDRFSGHQFPNYSSELNVNALLLGDSALYLCASSLVIGTSGNTGELFFGEGSRLTVL.

This clone was seen a few times. This sequence joins TRBV25-1 and TRBJ2-5; 12 bases are shared with TRBD2. CDR1 MGHDK and CDR2 SYGVNS come from the germline V gene. The CDR3 has 14 residues. V lost 6 bases, J lost 11 bases, and 10 bases stayed unmatched. In DNA, the CDR3 is TGTGCCAGCAGAGACGATCGGACTAGCGGGGCGCAGTACTTC. Protein sequence: CASRDDRTSGAQYF.

CDR3 region: CASSDRGTVSYEQYF. The CDR3 DNA reads as TGTGCCAGCAGCGACCGGGGGACGGTCTCCTACGAGCAGTACTTC. The rearrangement joins TRBV13 to TRBJ2-7; possibly TRBD2 for D (6 bases). Germline CDR1 is PRHDT and CDR2 is FYEKMQ (reference sequence). V lost 5 bases to trimming and J lost 0 bases, with 14 bases between them. The CDR3 totals 15 residues.

This clone occurred many times. This sequence joins TRBV4-3 and TRBJ2-1; D remains unclear. Per germline, CDR1 LGHNA and CDR2 YSLEER. CDR3 length: 14 amino acids. The V gene lost 1 base and the J gene lost 5 bases, with 9 bases spanning the gap. The CDR3: CASSQVYGNNEQFF. The CDR3 nucleotides read TGCGCCAGCAGCCAAGTGTACGGAAACAATGAGCAGTTCTTC.

This chain links TRBV29-1 with TRBJ1-2, with 11 nucleotides matching TRBD1. Germline V gene data show CDR1 as SQVTM and CDR2 as ANQGSEA. The CDR3 is made up of 13 amino acids. The junction had 7 bases not matched to a gene; V was cut back by 6 bases and J by 7 bases. CDR3: CSVRTGGVIGYTF. Written as DNA, the CDR3 is TGCAGCGTGCGGACAGGGGGCGTAATTGGCTACACCTTC.

V and J are TRBV5-1 and TRBJ2-1; no clear D gene. CDR1 SGHRS and CDR2 YFSETQ come from the germline V gene. This CDR3 has 16 amino acids. The germline V and J ends were trimmed by 0 bases and 2 bases, with 12 bases remaining between them. The CDR3 region has the DNA TGCGCCAGCAGCTTGGAGTATTGGACCCCCTACAATGAGCAGTTCTTC. Residues: CASSLEYWTPYNEQFF.